Given below is one T cell receptor (beta chain) in context. Its antigen remains unknown. This may come from a read error, since a much larger clone is one base off. This sample was taken from a study of T cell repertoires in cytomegalovirus infection. About the research overall: It was the public TCR beta signatures that indicated both CMV infection and matching HLA type.

Points from the study as a whole: CMV-specific HLA-C-restricted TCR beta clonotypes dominated the ex vivo response. Cumulative frequency of public TCR beta families picked out carriers of CMV plus the relevant HLA.

TCRdb reprocessed the reads with MiXCR, giving one entry per CDR3 protein. The repertoire holds 400,000 or so distinct CDR3 sequences, with approximately 32% as singletons. Germline assignment: CDR1 MNHNY and CDR2 SVGAGI (reference sequence). V lost 5 bases to trimming and J lost 6 bases, with 17 bases between them. The CDR3 loop spans 16 amino acids. Sequences were obtained from PBMCs. This chain links TRBV6-6 with TRBJ1-6, with D unresolved. The clonotype was recovered from a human donor in good health (CMV status not recorded). Some clones in this sample may be carry-over from other donors' samples. CDR3 sequence (DNA): TGTGCCAGCAGTGAGGTCCGGATAGGGCCTAATTCACCCCTCCACTTT. This codes for CASSEVRIGPNSPLHF.